These T cell receptor beta chains were read from a single sample in a study of OX40 agonist ivuxolimab in advanced cancers. The method was immunoSEQ multiplex PCR; TCRdb's version includes in-frame clones alone and lacks a portion of them. The table has tens of thousands of clones, more than 75% seen once. The material was CD4+ or CD8+ T cells sorted from blood, obtained in a trial of the OX40 agonist ivuxolimab. The receptors shown here come from an adult with an advanced solid tumor such as melanoma, head and neck, liver or kidney cancer. The CDR3 runs from the conserved cysteine through the conserved F or W. D genes are given only for firm matches. The size field is filled for only some rows; it gives once, few, many or a size class.

abundance: NA; d_gene: TRBD1; j_gene: TRBJ2-1; v_gene: TRBV29-1; CDR3aa: CSVASDRGFSNEQFF; CDR3nt: TGCAGCGTTGCTTCAGACAGGGGGTTTTCCAATGAGCAGTTCTTC
abundance: NA; d_gene: NA; j_gene: TRBJ2-3; v_gene: TRBV6-1; CDR3aa: CASSELGMLGTDTQYF; CDR3nt: TGTGCCAGCAGTGAATTAGGGATGTTGGGCACAGATACGCAGTATTTT
abundance: NA; d_gene: TRBD1; j_gene: TRBJ2-7; v_gene: TRBV6-6; CDR3aa: CASGRGHGYEQYF; CDR3nt: TGTGCCAGCGGAAGGGGGCATGGCTACGAGCAGTACTTC
abundance: few; d_gene: NA; j_gene: TRBJ2-6; v_gene: TRBV15; CDR3aa: CATSRDMRAGANVLTF; CDR3nt: TGTGCCACCAGCAGAGACATGAGAGCTGGGGCCAACGTCCTGACTTTC
abundance: NA; d_gene: TRBD1; j_gene: TRBJ1-5; v_gene: TRBV6-5; CDR3aa: CASRKGQGLYQPQHF; CDR3nt: TGTGCTAGCAGAAAGGGACAGGGGTTATATCAGCCCCAGCATTTT
abundance: NA; d_gene: TRBD2; j_gene: TRBJ2-7; v_gene: TRBV6-5; CDR3aa: CASSYSASGAPYEQYF; CDR3nt: TGTGCCAGCAGTTACTCGGCTAGCGGGGCGCCCTACGAGCAGTACTTC
abundance: NA; d_gene: NA; j_gene: TRBJ1-5; v_gene: TRBV7-3; CDR3aa: CASSPLGSLNQPQHF; CDR3nt: TGTGCCAGCAGCCCCCTGGGGAGCCTCAATCAGCCCCAGCATTTT
abundance: once; d_gene: NA; j_gene: TRBJ2-5; v_gene: TRBV7-3; CDR3aa: CASSPSPQYAQETQYF; CDR3nt: TGTGCCAGCAGCCCCTCTCCCCAATACGCTCAAGAGACCCAGTACTTC
abundance: NA; d_gene: TRBD1; j_gene: TRBJ2-2; v_gene: TRBV9; CDR3aa: CASSVDTGVIGELFF; CDR3nt: TGTGCCAGCAGCGTAGATACAGGGGTAATCGGGGAGCTGTTTTTT
abundance: NA; d_gene: NA; j_gene: TRBJ1-1; v_gene: TRBV25-1; CDR3aa: CASSGQENTEAFF; CDR3nt: TGTGCCAGCAGTGGACAGGAGAACACTGAAGCTTTCTTT
abundance: NA; d_gene: TRBD1; j_gene: TRBJ1-2; v_gene: TRBV19; CDR3aa: CASSYGQGINYGYTF; CDR3nt: TGTGCCAGTAGTTACGGACAGGGGATTAACTATGGCTACACCTTC
abundance: NA; d_gene: NA; j_gene: TRBJ2-3; v_gene: TRBV9; CDR3aa: CASSVAPEVADTQYF; CDR3nt: TGTGCCAGCAGCGTAGCGCCCGAGGTGGCAGATACGCAGTATTTT
abundance: NA; d_gene: NA; j_gene: TRBJ1-1; v_gene: TRBV6-5; CDR3aa: CASSFPMQGNTEAFF; CDR3nt: TGTGCCAGCAGTTTCCCAATGCAGGGTAATACTGAAGCTTTCTTT
abundance: NA; d_gene: TRBD1; j_gene: TRBJ1-1; v_gene: TRBV5-1; CDR3aa: CASSSPGTANTEAFF; CDR3nt: TGCGCCAGCAGCTCCCCCGGGACAGCGAACACTGAAGCTTTCTTT
abundance: medium-sized; d_gene: TRBD1; j_gene: TRBJ2-3; v_gene: TRBV4-3; CDR3aa: CASSDGTGGTDTQYF; CDR3nt: TGCGCCAGCAGCGACGGGACAGGGGGCACAGATACGCAGTATTTT
abundance: NA; d_gene: NA; j_gene: TRBJ2-5; v_gene: TRBV7-9; CDR3aa: CASSLLDSRREPQYF; CDR3nt: TGTGCCAGCAGCTTACTAGACTCCCGACGCGAGCCCCAGTACTTC
abundance: NA; d_gene: TRBD2; j_gene: TRBJ2-1; v_gene: TRBV6-5; CDR3aa: CASSPTSGLYNEQFF; CDR3nt: TGTGCCAGCAGTCCGACTAGCGGCCTATACAATGAGCAGTTCTTC
abundance: NA; d_gene: NA; j_gene: TRBJ2-6; v_gene: TRBV5-1; CDR3aa: CASSLVPVSGANVLTF; CDR3nt: TGCGCCAGCAGCTTGGTGCCGGTATCGGGGGCCAACGTCCTGACTTTC
abundance: NA; d_gene: TRBD1; j_gene: TRBJ1-5; v_gene: TRBV18; CDR3aa: CASSDGTGNQPQHF; CDR3nt: TGTGCCAGCTCGGACGGGACAGGTAATCAGCCCCAGCATTTT
abundance: NA; d_gene: NA; j_gene: TRBJ2-7; v_gene: TRBV23-1; CDR3aa: CASPRPGAMSYEQYF; CDR3nt: TGCGCCAGCCCCCGGCCGGGGGCCATGTCCTACGAGCAGTACTTC
abundance: NA; d_gene: NA; j_gene: TRBJ2-7; v_gene: TRBV27; CDR3aa: CASSWDTESYEQYF; CDR3nt: TGTGCCAGCAGTTGGGACACCGAGTCCTACGAGCAGTACTTC
abundance: NA; d_gene: NA; j_gene: TRBJ2-3; v_gene: TRBV5-4; CDR3aa: CASSSGTDTQYF; CDR3nt: TGTGCCAGCAGCTCCGGCACAGATACGCAGTATTTT
abundance: NA; d_gene: NA; j_gene: TRBJ1-2; v_gene: TRBV21-1; CDR3aa: CASSKQQGSYYGYTF; CDR3nt: TGTGCCAGCAGCAAGCAACAGGGTTCCTACTATGGCTACACCTTC
abundance: NA; d_gene: NA; j_gene: TRBJ2-7; v_gene: TRBV7-6; CDR3aa: CASSLRASDEQYF; CDR3nt: TGTGCCAGCAGCTTAAGGGCTAGCGACGAGCAGTACTTC
abundance: NA; d_gene: NA; j_gene: TRBJ1-1; v_gene: TRBV5-6; CDR3aa: CASSRTGNTEAFF; CDR3nt: TGTGCCAGCAGCCGCACAGGGAACACTGAAGCTTTCTTT